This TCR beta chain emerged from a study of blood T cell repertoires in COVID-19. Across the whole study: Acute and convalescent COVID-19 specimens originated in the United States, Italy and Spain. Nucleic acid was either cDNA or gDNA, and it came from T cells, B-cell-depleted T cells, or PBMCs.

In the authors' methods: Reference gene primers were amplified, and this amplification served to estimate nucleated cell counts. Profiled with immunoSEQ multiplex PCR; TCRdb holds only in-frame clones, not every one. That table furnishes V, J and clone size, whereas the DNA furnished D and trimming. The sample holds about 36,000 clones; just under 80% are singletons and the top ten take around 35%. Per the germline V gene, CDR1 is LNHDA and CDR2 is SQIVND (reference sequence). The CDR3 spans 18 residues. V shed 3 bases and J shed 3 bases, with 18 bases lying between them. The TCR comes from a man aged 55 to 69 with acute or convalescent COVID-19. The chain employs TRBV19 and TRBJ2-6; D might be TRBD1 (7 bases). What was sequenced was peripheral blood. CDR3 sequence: CASSIPRGRGVGANVLTF. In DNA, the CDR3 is TGTGCCAGTAGTATTCCGCGAGGCAGGGGGGTTGGGGCCAACGTCCTGACTTTC.